This is a list of T cell receptor beta chains from one sample in a study of T cell clones after liver transplantation. Here immunoSEQ multiplex PCR was the method, and the copy in TCRdb shows in-frame clones only, minus some. The sample has 68,000 or so clones; 80% to 95% are singletons. Sequencing was performed on CD4+ T cells from blood, taken roughly 26 months after liver transplant. The receptor set was obtained from a human patient who received a liver transplant. Some of the T cells may derive from the graft donor. The CDR3 runs from the conserved cysteine through the conserved F or W. D genes are given only for firm matches. The size entry is marked missing in some rows and otherwise reads once, few, many or a size class.

>NA|TRBV30|NA
CAWSPRAGGQPQHF
>NA|TRBV7-6|NA
CASSSQSGGTYEQYF
>NA|TRBV11-2|NA
CASSVVVHEQYF
>NA|TRBV11-3|NA
CASSLDFGSQGEQFF
>NA|TRBV9|TRBD2
CASSVSSGATDTQYF
>NA|TRBV5-1|NA
CASSLGDLDSTEAFF
>NA|TRBV2|NA
CASREGDGVHSNQPQHF
>NA|TRBV7-3|TRBD2
CASSLKGGLAEYNEQFF
>once|TRBV28|NA
CASSLSLRGGEQFF
>NA|TRBV15|NA
CATSRDSERMIGNEQFF
>NA|TRBV19|TRBD2
CASSIVLGGTSGNEQFF
>NA|TRBV11-3|TRBD1
CASRTTGVETQYF
>NA|TRBV5-4|NA
CASSLAGDGYTF
>once|TRBV2|TRBD1
CASSVPRQGLESSYEQYF
>NA|TRBV11-3|NA
CASSLGGGSTEAFF
>NA|TRBV2|NA
CASSDLSSYNEQFF
>NA|TRBV19|NA
CASSTPPGGADTGELFF
>NA|TRBV4-1|NA
CASSYRGGLNTEAFF
>NA|TRBV5-4|TRBD1
CASSLDRVANSPLHF
>few|TRBV6-5|TRBD1
CASTGRQGRKTEAFF
>few|TRBV27|NA
CASTTSGGGPEYEQYF
>NA|TRBV28|TRBD2
CASLAGGSYNEQFF
>NA|TRBV29-1|NA
CSVGYSEETQYF
>NA|TRBV5-1|NA
CASSLPGGSLDTQYF
>NA|TRBV27|TRBD2
CASTATLAGVRDEQFF
>NA|TRBV28|NA
CASCLGNTEAFF
>NA|TRBV2|TRBD1
CASSYRGLDTEAFF
>NA|TRBV5-1|TRBD2
CASFAASGDYNEQFF
>NA|TRBV7-2|NA
CASSLGGLETQYF
>NA|TRBV4-3|TRBD1
CASSQDYRGINEQFF
>NA|TRBV7-8|TRBD1
CASSLTGGGQPQHF
>NA|TRBV5-1|NA
CASSFGTPTDTQYF
>NA|TRBV5-1|NA
CASSLDGQFNSPLHF
>NA|TRBV29-1|NA
CSVVVSFEQYF
>NA|TRBV9|NA
CASSVGQRGTEQYF
>NA|TRBV4-3|NA
CASSKVGGNTIYF
>once|TRBV7-2|NA
CASSLDGVTRTDTQYF
>NA|TRBV9|NA
CASSVVQGNTGELFF
>NA|TRBV18|NA
CASSPPAPGGEAFF
>NA|TRBV27|NA
CASKEATSTDTQYF
>NA|TRBV5-5|NA
CASSLGVAASGRTQYF
>NA|TRBV2|TRBD1
CARSGTGREQFF
>NA|TRBV27|NA
CASSHQQGYGYTF
>NA|TRBV5-5|NA
CASSLDQGNGNTIYF
>once|TRBV6-1|TRBD1
CASSSTGRGEKLFF
>NA|TRBV4-3|NA
CASSQEWNSESGELFF